Sequencing of this T cell receptor beta chain was carried out in a study of spatial heterogeneity in lung cancer. Study details: TCR transcript abundance in tumor regions was strongly correlated with the T cell module score obtained from matched bulk RNA-seq. Raw sequencing reads included, on average, more than ten appearances of each unique TCR and UMI combination.

Study-level results: How many expanded intratumoral alpha and beta TCRs were present tracked the tumor mutation count, which was a count of nonsynonymous mutations. Estimates put coverage of tumor T cells 5.5% to 8% for alpha and about 14% for beta chains.

Described time point: sample taken at primary tumor resection. Whole RNA came from tumor, nontumor lung or frozen PBMC and was sequenced without being sorted. CDR1 and CDR2 (germline): MNHNS, SASEGT. V was clipped by 4 bases and J by 0 bases; unmatched bases: 2. The length of the CDR3 is 15 residues. TCRdb used MiXCR to reprocess the 5' RACE reads, holding one entry per CDR3 protein. The sample has approximately 9,600 distinct CDR3 sequences, about 8.5% seen once. This clonotype has at least ten counts. Its antigen is as yet unknown. The sample was lung tumor tissue, taken at surgery. V usage is TRBV6-1 and J usage is TRBJ1-1; 10 bases map to TRBD1. The sequence was collected from a male donor with early-stage non-small cell lung cancer. CDR3: CASSGTGGLNTEAFF. The DNA for the CDR3 is TGTGCCAGCAGTGGGACAGGGGGTTTGAACACTGAAGCTTTCTTT.